This T cell receptor (beta chain) was sequenced during a study of T cells in Graves' hyperthyroidism and ophthalmopathy. General study findings and limits: The model forecast ophthalmopathy, anticipating it by a median approximately 6 months before onset.

This clonotype has a handful of counts. Its cognate antigen is unknown. Amplification of TCR beta CDR3 regions used RNA as the template. Primed by the HTBI set, a first-round RT-PCR was run on the TCR CDR3. TCRdb re-called the multiplex PCR reads with MiXCR, one entry per CDR3 protein. The data contain about 350,000 distinct CDR3 sequences, 11% to 15% of them seen just once; the ten biggest clones take up around 23%. The germline V gene encodes CDR1 SEHNR and CDR2 FQNEAQ (reference sequence). Trimming pared 5 bases from V and 1 base from J, leaving 16 bases between. This CDR3 is 16 amino acids long. The sample was blood. The source of this sequence is a woman aged 30 to 39 with Graves' hyperthyroidism. This chain joins TRBV7-9 and TRBJ2-3; tentatively, D is TRBD1 or TRBD2 (5 bases each). Here the CDR3 DNA reads TGTGCCAGCAGCCAAGGGGTGCTAGCAGGCACAGATACGCAGTATTTT. Translation: CASSQGVLAGTDTQYF.